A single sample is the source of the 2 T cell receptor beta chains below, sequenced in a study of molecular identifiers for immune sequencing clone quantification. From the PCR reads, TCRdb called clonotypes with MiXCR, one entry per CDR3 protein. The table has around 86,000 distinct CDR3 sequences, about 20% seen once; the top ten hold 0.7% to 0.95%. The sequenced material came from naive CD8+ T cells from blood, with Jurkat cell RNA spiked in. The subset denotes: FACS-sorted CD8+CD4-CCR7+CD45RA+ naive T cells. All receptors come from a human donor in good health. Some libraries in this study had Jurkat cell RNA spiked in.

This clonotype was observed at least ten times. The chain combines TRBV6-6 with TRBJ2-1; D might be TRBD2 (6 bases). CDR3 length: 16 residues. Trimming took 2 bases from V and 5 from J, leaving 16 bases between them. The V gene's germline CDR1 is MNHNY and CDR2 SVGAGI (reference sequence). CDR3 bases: TGTGCCAGCAGTTACCTACTAGCCGACGTCAACAATGAGCAGTTCTTC. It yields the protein CASSYLLADVNNEQFF.

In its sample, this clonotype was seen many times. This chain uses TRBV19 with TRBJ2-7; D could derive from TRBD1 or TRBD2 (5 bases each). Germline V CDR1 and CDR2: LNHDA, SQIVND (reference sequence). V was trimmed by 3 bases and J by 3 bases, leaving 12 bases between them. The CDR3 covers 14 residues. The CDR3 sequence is CASSMGFGGYEQYF. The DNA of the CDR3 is TGTGCCAGTAGTATGGGTTTTGGGGGCTACGAGCAGTACTTC.